Below are 13 T cell receptor beta chains sequenced from a single sample in a study of cytomegalovirus exposure and HLA in healthy donors (dated by TCRdb to about 2017). To prepare the library, the immunoSEQ multiplex PCR assay was applied. The multiplex PCR relied on a mix of 60 forward primers for TCR Vbeta segments and 13 reverse primers for TCR Jbeta segments. TCRdb holds this immuneACCESS table with in-frame rearrangements only. Some clones are missing; in checked studies, unresolved V genes explain under half, and the rest has no known cause. This sample gives over 150,000 clones in total; around 81% of them show up just once. 2.2% of the sample is in the top ten clones. The sample taken for sequencing was PBMCs. The receptors originated from a woman aged 30 to 39 in good health and CMV-seronegative.

The chain links TRBV10-3 to TRBJ2-3; 13 nucleotides match TRBD2. CDR1 is ENHRY, CDR2 SYGVKD, per germline. Germline trimming cut 9 bases from V and 4 bases from J; bases unmatched to any gene: 7. The CDR3 consists of 15 residues. The CDR3 here is CAMSRTSGSADTQYF. DNA for the CDR3: TGTGCCATGTCTCGGACTAGCGGGAGTGCAGATACGCAGTATTTT.

The chain links TRBV19 to TRBJ2-7, with D perhaps TRBD2 (5 bases). CDR1 and CDR2 from the germline V gene are LNHDA and SQIVND (reference sequence). This CDR3 contains 13 residues. Trimming pared 5 bases from V and 3 bases from J, leaving 11 bases between. The CDR3 sequence: CASSSGLNYEQYF. The CDR3 nucleotides are TGTGCCAGTAGTTCCGGACTTAACTACGAGCAGTACTTC.

The chain employs TRBV7-6 and TRBJ2-1; 9 bases match TRBD2. Germline CDR1 reads SGHVS; CDR2 reads FNYEAQ. This CDR3 region has 16 residues. The V and J ends lost 3 bases and 4 bases, in that order; junction bases with no gene match: 7. CDR3 protein: CASSFFVAGGYNEQFF. The CDR3 bases are TGTGCCAGCAGCTTTTTCGTCGCGGGAGGGTACAATGAGCAGTTCTTC.

V is TRBV19 and J is TRBJ1-6, with D unresolved. V was clipped by 6 bases and J by 5 bases, with 17 bases between them. Looked up from germline, CDR1 is LNHDA and CDR2 is SQIVND (reference sequence). CDR3 size: 16 residues. The CDR3 spells CASRWNSNPNNSPLHF. CDR3 DNA sequence: TGTGCCAGTAGGTGGAACAGCAACCCTAATAATTCACCCCTCCACTTT.

The chain couples TRBV4-1 to TRBJ1-5, with D uncertain. This CDR3 spans 15 amino acids. The V end lost 0 bases, the J end lost 5 bases, and 11 bases lay between the germline ends. Germline loops: CDR1 MGHRA, CDR2 YSYEKL. This CDR3 is CASSQDRRGDQPQHF. In DNA, the CDR3 is TGCGCCAGCAGCCAAGATCGACGCGGTGATCAGCCCCAGCATTTT.

The chain combines TRBV2 with TRBJ2-2; TRBD2 is a possible D gene (6 bases). Germline-derived CDR1 and CDR2 are SNHLY and FYNNEI. The CDR3 runs 14 residues. Trimming stripped 5 bases from V and 3 bases from J, with 10 bases between. The CDR3 sequence is CASSWTGDTGELFF. The CDR3 DNA reads TGTGCCAGCAGTTGGACGGGGGACACCGGGGAGCTGTTTTTT.

The chain has TRBV28 and TRBJ2-7, with 7 bases aligning to TRBD1. Per germline, CDR1 MDHEN and CDR2 SYDVKM. The CDR3 has 13 amino acids. V lost 10 bases, J lost 0 bases, and 6 bases stayed unmatched. CDR3 loop: CATQGTASYEQYF. The CDR3 DNA reads as TGTGCCACCCAAGGGACAGCCTCCTACGAGCAGTACTTC.

The CDR3 spells CASSLRGQSYEQYF. CDR3 sequence (DNA): TGTGCCAGCAGTTTACGGGGACAGTCCTACGAGCAGTACTTC. This sequence joins TRBV28 and TRBJ2-7, with 7 bases aligning to TRBD1. Germline V gives CDR1 MDHEN, CDR2 SYDVKM. J lost 1 base, V lost 2 bases, and 2 bases had no gene match. The CDR3 extends over 14 amino acids.

The V call is TRBV7-2, the J call TRBJ1-2, with 9 bases matching TRBD1. Germline V gene sequence: CDR1 SGHTA, CDR2 FQGNSA. The CDR3 is 16 residues long. V lost 4 bases and J lost 4; bases outside the gene matches: 10. DNA for the CDR3: TGTGCCAGCAGCTCCTCCGGGACAGGGTCAATCTATGGCTACACCTTC. Amino acid sequence: CASSSSGTGSIYGYTF. Full variable domain (missing parts from reference TRBV7-2 and TRBJ1-2): GAGVSQSPSNKVTEKGKDVELRCDPISGHTALYWYRQSLGQGLEFLIYFQGNSAPDKSGLPSDRFSAERTGGSVSTLTIQRTQQEDSAVYLCASSSSGTGSIYGYTFGSGTRLTVV.

This clone appeared a few times. The chain links TRBV5-6 to TRBJ1-2; no clear D. The germline V gene has CDR1 SGHDT and CDR2 YYEEEE. CDR3 length equals 15 residues. Deletions cut 4 bases from V and 8 bases from J, with 21 bases between. The CDR3 spells CASSQLRGFYEGYTF. CDR3 nucleotides: TGTGCCAGCAGCCAACTTCGGGGATTCTATGAGGGCTACACCTTC.

The genes are TRBV6-5 and TRBJ2-7; TRBD1 might be the D (6 bases). CDR3 length: 14 residues. Germline V gene data show CDR1 as MNHEY and CDR2 as SVGAGI. V lost 2 bases, J lost 3 bases, and 11 bases lay in between. CDR3 protein: CASSYDRLNYEQYF. Written as DNA, the CDR3 is TGTGCCAGCAGTTACGACAGGCTGAACTACGAGCAGTACTTC.

CDR3 protein: CASSLGGLEAEQFF. The CDR3 DNA sequence: TGTGCCAGCAGCTTAGGGGGACTAGAGGCTGAGCAGTTCTTC. The rearrangement links TRBV7-3 to TRBJ2-1; 8 bases align to TRBD2. Per germline, CDR1 SGHTA and CDR2 FQGTGA. CDR3 length: 14 residues. With 2 bases clipped from V and 9 bases from J, the junction kept 6 bases outside the gene matches.

This chain connects TRBV10-3 to TRBJ2-7, with a tentative D call TRBD2 (6 bases). CDR1 ENHRY and CDR2 SYGVKD come from the germline V gene. Trimming removed 2 bases from V and 2 bases from J, with 10 bases in between. This CDR3 is 14 amino acids long. The chain's CDR3 is CAISEGGTPYEQYF. DNA for the CDR3: TGTGCCATCAGTGAGGGCGGGACCCCCTACGAGCAGTACTTC.